Below are 13 T cell receptor beta chains sequenced from a single sample in a study of blood T cells in healthy people across ages. Through a sample-barcoded 5' primer and a J-beta primer mix, a second PCR was run for about 6 to 12 cycles. TCRdb ran MiXCR on the 5' RACE reads and lists one entry per CDR3 protein. Here the sample spans about 570,000 distinct CDR3 sequences, about 26% being singletons. The sequenced material came from blood. The receptors originated from a woman aged 70-85 years in good health.

The CDR3: CSVEGQYQETQYF. CDR3 in DNA: TGCAGCGTTGAGGGCCAGTACCAAGAGACCCAGTACTTC. The rearrangement uses TRBV29-1 and TRBJ2-5, with D unclear. The V gene's germline CDR1 is SQVTM and CDR2 ANQGSEA. There are 13 residues in the CDR3. Trimming took 3 bases from V and 0 from J, leaving 8 bases between them.

The chain couples TRBV6-6 to TRBJ2-7; D is possibly TRBD2 (7 bases). Judging by the DNA end, TRBJ2-5 fits better; the J call may be wrong. Germline V lookup: CDR1 MNHNY, CDR2 SVGAGI (reference sequence). The CDR3 is 15 residues long. The CDR3, as DNA: TGTGCCAGCAGTTCCACAAGGGGGGGCAGGGAGACCCAGTACTTC. Its protein product is CASSSTRGGRETQYF.

This clonotype was detected a few times. The V gene is TRBV29-1, the J gene TRBJ2-5; D is uncertain. Germline V lookup: CDR1 SQVTM, CDR2 ANQGSEA. V lost 6 bases and J 5 bases, leaving 10 bases between the germline ends. The length of the CDR3 is 11 residues. The CDR3 sequence: CSVRPGETQYF. Here the CDR3 DNA reads TGCAGCGTCCGGCCGGGTGAGACCCAGTACTTC.

The chain employs TRBV7-9 and TRBJ2-7; no reliable D call. Trimming took 10 bases from V and 3 from J, leaving 19 bases between them. The germline gives CDR1 SEHNR, CDR2 FQNEAQ (reference sequence). The CDR3 runs to 14 residues. The CDR3 loop is CATMKAGLGYEQYF. CDR3 DNA sequence: TGTGCCACCATGAAGGCAGGATTAGGCTACGAGCAGTACTTC.

For the CDR3, the DNA is TGTGCCAGCAACAACGCCGGGGGTTGGGAGACCCAGTACTTC. Translating it yields CASNNAGGWETQYF. This rearrangement joins TRBV7-7 to TRBJ2-5, with D maybe TRBD2 (6 bases). CDR1 SSHAT and CDR2 FNYEAQ come from the germline V gene (reference sequence). The V end lost 7 bases, the J end lost 5 bases, and 17 bases lay between the germline ends. The CDR3 runs to 14 residues.

This clonotype was counted a few times. At one of its ends the junction is not consistent with the germline gene, which may arise from a read error. The chain couples TRBV5-1 to TRBJ2-5, with TRBD1 as a possible D gene (5 bases). The germline V gene has CDR1 SGHRS and CDR2 YFSETQ. The CDR3 length is 15 residues. This chain's CDR3 is CANSLVLGREETQYF. CDR3 nucleotide sequence: TGCGCCAACAGCTTGGTGTTAGGCAGGGAAGAGACCCAGTACTTC.

This clonotype was seen a few times. The rearrangement uses TRBV6-1 and TRBJ2-5, with TRBD1 matching over 8 bases. CDR1 is MNHNS and CDR2 is SASEGT in the germline V gene. CDR3 size: 13 residues. The V segment lost 6 bases and the J segment 6 bases; nucleotides outside the gene matches: 6. The CDR3 sequence is CASSETGEKTQYF. CDR3 in DNA: TGTGCCAGCAGCGAGACAGGGGAGAAGACCCAGTACTTC.

The chain is built from TRBV6-1 and TRBJ1-1; 10 bases line up with TRBD1. Germline V gives CDR1 MNHNS, CDR2 SASEGT. Trimming removed 11 bases from V and 3 bases from J; junction bases left unmatched: 9. The CDR3 spans 14 residues. The CDR3 sequence is CAGTGGTGDTEAFF. As DNA, the CDR3 is TGTGCCGGCACCGGAGGGACAGGGGACACTGAAGCTTTCTTT.

The V call is TRBV7-2, the J call TRBJ2-5, with a weak D call TRBD1 (6 bases). The assigned J gene may be wrong: the sequence end matches TRBJ2-7 better. Germline loops: CDR1 SGHTA, CDR2 FQGNSA. This CDR3 region has 13 residues. This chain's CDR3 is CASSSDSDYEQYF. As DNA, the CDR3 is TGTGCCAGCAGCTCGGACAGTGACTACGAGCAGTACTTC.

The CDR3 spells CASSLGGAITEAFF. CDR3 in DNA: TGTGCCAGCAGTTTAGGGGGGGCAATTACTGAAGCTTTCTTT. The V gene is TRBV12-3 or TRBV12-4, the J gene TRBJ1-1; tentative D call: TRBD1 (6 bases). Deletions cut 1 base from V and 5 bases from J, with 11 bases between. This CDR3 has 14 amino acids.

This clonotype was seen a handful of times. The CDR3 does not close with the conserved phenylalanine or tryptophan, likely indicating a read error. J is TRBJ2-1 and V is TRBV20-1, with TRBD1 matching over 9 bases. V dropped 3 bases and J dropped 7; count of bases not matched to a gene: 7. CDR1 is DFQATT and CDR2 is SNEGSKA in the germline V gene (reference sequence). The CDR3 extends over 14 amino acids. The CDR3 protein is CSASNRGLVNEQFL. In DNA, the CDR3 is TGCAGTGCTAGTAACAGGGGGCTCGTTAATGAGCAGTTCCTC.

The chain joins TRBV5-1 to TRBJ1-2, with TRBD1 as a possible D gene (6 bases). CDR1 is SGHRS, CDR2 YFSETQ, per germline. The CDR3 spans 16 residues. Trimming removed 2 bases at V and 4 bases at J, with 18 bases between. The CDR3 reads CASSFGGAGAPYGYTF. DNA of the CDR3: TGCGCCAGCAGCTTCGGGGGGGCAGGGGCTCCCTATGGCTACACCTTC.

Many counts were recorded for this clonotype. This chain links TRBV7-3 with TRBJ2-3; 7 nucleotides match TRBD1. The CDR3 spans 13 residues. Germline V gene sequence: CDR1 SGHTA, CDR2 FQGTGA. With 5 bases clipped from V and 4 bases from J, the junction kept 3 bases outside the gene matches. CDR3 nucleotide sequence: TGTGCCAGCAGCAGACAGGGACCAGATACGCAGTATTTT. This sequence encodes CASSRQGPDTQYF.